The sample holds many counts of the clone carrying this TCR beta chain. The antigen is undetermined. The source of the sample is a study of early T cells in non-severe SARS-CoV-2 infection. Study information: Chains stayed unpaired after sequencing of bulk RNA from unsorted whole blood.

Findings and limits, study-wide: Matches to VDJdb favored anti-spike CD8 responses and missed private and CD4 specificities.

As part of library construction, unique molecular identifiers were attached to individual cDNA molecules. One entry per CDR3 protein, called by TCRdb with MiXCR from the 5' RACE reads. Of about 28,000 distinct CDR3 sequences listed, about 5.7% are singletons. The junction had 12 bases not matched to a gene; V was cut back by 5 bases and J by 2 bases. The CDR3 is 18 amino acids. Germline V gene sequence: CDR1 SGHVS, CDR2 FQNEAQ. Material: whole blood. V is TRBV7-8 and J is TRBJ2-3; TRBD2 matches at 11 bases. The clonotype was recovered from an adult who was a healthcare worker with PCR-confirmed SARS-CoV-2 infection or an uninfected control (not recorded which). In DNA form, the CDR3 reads TGTGCCAGCAGCGTGGCCCGGGCTAGCGGGGGGAACACAGATACGCAGTATTTT. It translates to CASSVARASGGNTDTQYF.